This TCR beta chain was sequenced for a study of cytomegalovirus exposure and HLA in healthy donors. Primers included in the PCR were 60 Vbeta and 13 Jbeta primers. Measured with immunoSEQ multiplex PCR; TCRdb has only the in-frame clones, and not every one. Here the sample spans roughly 180,000 clones, about 9.4% being singletons. The junction had 14 bases not matched to a gene; V was cut back by 4 bases and J by 7 bases. CDR1 and CDR2 (germline): SGHNT, YYREEE (reference sequence). CDR3 length: 16 amino acids. The sequenced sample consisted of PBMCs. V is TRBV5-4 and J is TRBJ1-2; 9 bases match TRBD1. The TCR was taken from a woman in her thirties in good health and CMV-seropositive. CDR3 DNA: TGTGCCAGCAGCCCATTGAGGGGGACAGGGAGGTTTGGCTACACCTTC. This codes for CASSPLRGTGRFGYTF.